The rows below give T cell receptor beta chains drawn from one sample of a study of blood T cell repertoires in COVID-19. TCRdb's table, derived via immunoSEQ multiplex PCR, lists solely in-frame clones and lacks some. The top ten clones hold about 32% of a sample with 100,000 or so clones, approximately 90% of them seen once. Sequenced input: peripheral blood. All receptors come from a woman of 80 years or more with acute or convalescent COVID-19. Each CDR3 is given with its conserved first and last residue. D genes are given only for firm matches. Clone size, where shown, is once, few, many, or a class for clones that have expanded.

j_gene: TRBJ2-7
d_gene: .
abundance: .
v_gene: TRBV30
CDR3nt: TGTGCCTGGGCGGTGAGGATCACAGGGTCGGGCGAGCAGTACTTC
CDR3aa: CAWAVRITGSGEQYF

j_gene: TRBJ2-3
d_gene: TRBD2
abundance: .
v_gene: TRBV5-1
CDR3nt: TGCGCCAGCAGCTCCGACTCATCGGGAGGGCGTAGCGGGCAGTATTTT
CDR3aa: CASSSDSSGGRSGQYF

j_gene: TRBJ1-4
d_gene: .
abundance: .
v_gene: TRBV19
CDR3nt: TGTGCCGCGAGACTGGGTGAAAAACTGTTTTTT
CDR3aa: CAARLGEKLFF

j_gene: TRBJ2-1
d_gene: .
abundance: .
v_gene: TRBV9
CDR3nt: TGTGCCAGCAGCGTGGGGACATGGACCCATGAGCAGTTCTTC
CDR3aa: CASSVGTWTHEQFF

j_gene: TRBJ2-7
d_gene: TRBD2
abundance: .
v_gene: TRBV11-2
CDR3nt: TGTGCCAGCAGCTCATCAGCGGGGGGAAACGAGCAGTACTTC
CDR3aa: CASSSSAGGNEQYF

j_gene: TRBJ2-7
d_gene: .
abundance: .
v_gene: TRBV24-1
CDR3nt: TGTGCCACCAACCGCAGCGCAACCTCCTACGAGCAGTACTTC
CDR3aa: CATNRSATSYEQYF

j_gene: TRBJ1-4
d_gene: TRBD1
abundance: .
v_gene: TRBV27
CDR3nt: TGTGCCAGCAGTTTCCGGGCCGGACAGGGGCGAACTACAACTAATGAAAAACTGTTTTTT
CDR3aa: CASSFRAGQGRTTTNEKLFF

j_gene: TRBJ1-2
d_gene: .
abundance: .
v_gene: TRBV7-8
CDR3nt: TGTGCCAGCAGCTTAGAGAGGATGGCCGGCTACACCTTC
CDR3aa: CASSLERMAGYTF

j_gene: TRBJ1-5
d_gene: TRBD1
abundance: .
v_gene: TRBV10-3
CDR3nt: TGTGCCATCAGTGCAGGGGGCGGGCAGCCCCAGCATTTT
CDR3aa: CAISAGGGQPQHF

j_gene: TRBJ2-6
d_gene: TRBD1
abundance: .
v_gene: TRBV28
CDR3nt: TGTGCCAGTGACCCCGGGACAGGACGAAACTCTGGGGCCAACGTCCTGACTTTC
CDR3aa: CASDPGTGRNSGANVLTF

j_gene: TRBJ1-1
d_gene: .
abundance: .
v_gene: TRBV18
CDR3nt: TGTGCCAGCTCACCACCGTTTAATGGTATCGGTAGTACTGAAGCTTTCTTT
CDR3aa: CASSPPFNGIGSTEAFF

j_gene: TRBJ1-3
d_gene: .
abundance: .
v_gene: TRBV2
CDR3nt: TGTGCCAGCAGAGGACAGCGCCTCTCTGGAAACACCATATATTTT
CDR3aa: CASRGQRLSGNTIYF

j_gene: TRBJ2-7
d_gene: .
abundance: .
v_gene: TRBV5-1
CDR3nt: TGCGCCAGCAGCCCCTTTGGGGGGAACGAGCAGTACTTC
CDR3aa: CASSPFGGNEQYF

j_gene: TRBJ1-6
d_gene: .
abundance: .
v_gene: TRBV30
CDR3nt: TGTGCCTGGAGTGTGCAGGGTTTTCGTTCACCCCTCCACTTT
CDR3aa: CAWSVQGFRSPLHF

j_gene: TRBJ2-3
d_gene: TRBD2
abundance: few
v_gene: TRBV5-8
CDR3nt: TGTGCCAGCAGCTTACCGGGCGGGACTAGGAAAGATACGCAGTATTTT
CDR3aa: CASSLPGGTRKDTQYF

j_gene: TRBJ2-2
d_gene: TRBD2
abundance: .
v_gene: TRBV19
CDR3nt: TGTGCCAGTAGCCTACAGGGACTAGCGGGGGCCACGAACACCGGGGAGCTGTTTTTT
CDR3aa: CASSLQGLAGATNTGELFF

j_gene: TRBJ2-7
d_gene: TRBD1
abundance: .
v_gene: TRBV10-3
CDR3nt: TGTGCCATCAGTGAGTCTGGGGACAGGGCTAACTACGAGCAGTACTTC
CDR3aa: CAISESGDRANYEQYF

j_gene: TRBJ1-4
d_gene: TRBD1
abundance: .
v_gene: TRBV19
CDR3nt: TGTGCCAGTAGAACAGGGGGCAGTCGAGAAAAACTGTTTTTT
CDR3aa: CASRTGGSREKLFF

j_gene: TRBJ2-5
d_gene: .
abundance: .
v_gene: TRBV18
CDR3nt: TGTGCCAGCTCACCCCCCGGGTTTCCAGAGACCCAGTACTTC
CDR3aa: CASSPPGFPETQYF

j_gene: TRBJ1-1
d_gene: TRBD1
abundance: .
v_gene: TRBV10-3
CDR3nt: TGTGCCATCAGTCTGGGAACAGGGGTGAACACTGAAGCTTTCTTT
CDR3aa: CAISLGTGVNTEAFF

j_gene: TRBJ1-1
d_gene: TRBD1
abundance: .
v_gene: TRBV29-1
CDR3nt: TGCAGCGTTGAAATTAGGACAGGGATGAACACTGAAGCTTTCTTT
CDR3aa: CSVEIRTGMNTEAFF

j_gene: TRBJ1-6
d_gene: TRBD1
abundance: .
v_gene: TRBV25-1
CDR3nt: TGTGCCAGCAGTGTGACAGGGGATGTTAGTTCACCCCTCCACTTT
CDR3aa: CASSVTGDVSSPLHF

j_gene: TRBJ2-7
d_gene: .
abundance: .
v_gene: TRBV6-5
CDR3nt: TGTGCCAGCAGGACAGGTCCAGGCTACGAGCAGTACTTC
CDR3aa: CASRTGPGYEQYF

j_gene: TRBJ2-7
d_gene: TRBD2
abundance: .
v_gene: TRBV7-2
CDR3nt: TGTGCCAGCAGCTTAACTAGCGGGGGACTTCCCTACGAGCAGTACTTC
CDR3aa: CASSLTSGGLPYEQYF

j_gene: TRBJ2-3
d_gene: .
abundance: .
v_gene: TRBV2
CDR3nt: TGTGCCAGCCCGGGACATAGCACAGATACGCAGTATTTT
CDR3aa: CASPGHSTDTQYF

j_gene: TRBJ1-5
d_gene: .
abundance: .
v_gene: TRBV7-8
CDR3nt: TGTGCCAGCAGTCAACTTATGGAAGAGGGAGAGCCCCAGCATTTT
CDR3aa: CASSQLMEEGEPQHF

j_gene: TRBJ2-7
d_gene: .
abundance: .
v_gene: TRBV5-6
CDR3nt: TGTGCCAGCAGCTTGGGGAGACGCTACGAGCAGTACTTC
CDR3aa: CASSLGRRYEQYF

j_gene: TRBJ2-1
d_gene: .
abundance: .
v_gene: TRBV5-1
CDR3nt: TGCGCCAGCAGCTTGGCTGGGGGAGGATGGTACAATGAGCAGTTCTTC
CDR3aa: CASSLAGGGWYNEQFF

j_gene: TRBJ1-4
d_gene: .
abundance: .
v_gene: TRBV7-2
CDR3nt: TGTGCCAGCAGCCCCTCGAGCGCAACTAATGAAAAACTGTTTTTT
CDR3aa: CASSPSSATNEKLFF

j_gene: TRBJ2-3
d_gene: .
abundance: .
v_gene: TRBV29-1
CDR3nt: TGCAGCGCTCTCCCGCGGCTGTATACTAGCACAGATACGCAGTATTTT
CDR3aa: CSALPRLYTSTDTQYF

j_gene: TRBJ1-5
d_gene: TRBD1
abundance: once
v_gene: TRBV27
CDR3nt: TGTGCCAGCAGTTTACTAGGACAGGGTAGCTATCAGCCCCAGCATTTT
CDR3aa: CASSLLGQGSYQPQHF

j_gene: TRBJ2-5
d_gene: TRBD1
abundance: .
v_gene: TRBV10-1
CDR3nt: TGCGCCAGCAGCCTTGGGACAGGGGTTGCGGAGACCCAGTACTTC
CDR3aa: CASSLGTGVAETQYF

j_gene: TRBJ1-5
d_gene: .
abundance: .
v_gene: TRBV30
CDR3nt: TGTGCCTGGGACAGGCGAGGTCAGCCCCAGCATTTT
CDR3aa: CAWDRRGQPQHF

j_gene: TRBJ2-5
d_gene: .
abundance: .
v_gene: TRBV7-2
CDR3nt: TGTGCCAGCAGCCGGGACATTCCAGAGACCCAGTACTTC
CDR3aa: CASSRDIPETQYF

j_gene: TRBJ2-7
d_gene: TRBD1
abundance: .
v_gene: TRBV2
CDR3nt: TGTGCCAGCAAACGGGATGGACAGGTCCTCGGCGAGCAGTACTTC
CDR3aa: CASKRDGQVLGEQYF

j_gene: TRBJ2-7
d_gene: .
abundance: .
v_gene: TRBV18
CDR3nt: TGTGCCAGCTCACCACTCGAGGGTGGCGAGCAGTACTTC
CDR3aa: CASSPLEGGEQYF

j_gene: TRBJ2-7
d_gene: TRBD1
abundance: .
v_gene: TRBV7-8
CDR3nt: TGTGCCAGCAGCTTAGGAGGGACAGGGGGCCGATACGAGCAGTACTTC
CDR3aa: CASSLGGTGGRYEQYF

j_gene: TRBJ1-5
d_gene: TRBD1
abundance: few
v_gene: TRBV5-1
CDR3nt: TGCGCCAGCAGCCTACAGGGGAATCAGCCCCAGCATTTT
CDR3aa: CASSLQGNQPQHF

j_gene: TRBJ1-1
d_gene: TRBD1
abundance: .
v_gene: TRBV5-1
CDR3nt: TGCGCCAGCAGCCCGAGATCAGGGGGCCCCCATGAAGCTTTCTTT
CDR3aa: CASSPRSGGPHEAFF

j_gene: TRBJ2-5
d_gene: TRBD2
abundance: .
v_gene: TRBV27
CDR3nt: TGTGCCAGCAGCTCGGGACTAGCGTTGACAACGGGGCAAGAGACCCAGTACTTC
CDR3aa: CASSSGLALTTGQETQYF

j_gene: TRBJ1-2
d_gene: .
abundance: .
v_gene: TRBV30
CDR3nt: TGTGCCTGGCCGAGGGGGGACTATGGCCACACCTTC
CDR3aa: CAWPRGDYGHTF

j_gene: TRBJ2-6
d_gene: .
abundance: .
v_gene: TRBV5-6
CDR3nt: TGTGCCAGCAGCTTATCCGGGCCAGGGTTCTACTCTGGGGCCAACGTCCTGACTTTC
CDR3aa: CASSLSGPGFYSGANVLTF

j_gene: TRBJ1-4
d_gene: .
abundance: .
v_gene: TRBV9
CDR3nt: TGTGCCAGCAGCGCAGAGGACGGCGGAGGAGAAAAACTGTTTTTT
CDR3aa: CASSAEDGGGEKLFF

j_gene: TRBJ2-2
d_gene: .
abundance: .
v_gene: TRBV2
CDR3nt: TGTGCCAGCATACAGGACGGTACCAACACCGGGGAGCTGTTTTTT
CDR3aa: CASIQDGTNTGELFF

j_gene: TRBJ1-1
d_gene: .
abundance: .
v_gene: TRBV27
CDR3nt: TGTGCCAGCAGCCTCTTGAGGTTGGGGAACACTGAAGCTTTCTTT
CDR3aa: CASSLLRLGNTEAFF